What follows are 15 T cell receptor beta chains derived from one specimen sequenced in a study of blood T cell repertoires in COVID-19. Method: immunoSEQ multiplex PCR; TCRdb's copy keeps in-frame clones and lacks some. The sample carries roughly 300,000 clones, more than 75% recorded once. The specimen was PBMCs or T cells enriched from blood (not recorded which). Receptor source: a woman under 40 who had recovered from COVID-19.

This clone appeared a single time. The chain has TRBV30 and TRBJ2-2; 10 positions match TRBD2. V dropped 0 bases and J dropped 6; count of bases not matched to a gene: 4. CDR3 size: 15 residues. Germline V gene data show CDR1 as GTSNPN and CDR2 as SVGIG (reference sequence). The chain's CDR3 is CAWSVGLAGAGELFF. The CDR3 DNA is TGTGCCTGGAGTGTAGGGCTAGCGGGGGCCGGGGAGCTGTTTTTT. The variable domain in full, with the rest retrieved from reference TRBV30 and TRBJ2-2, is SQTIHQWPATLVQPVGSPLSLECTVEGTSNPNLYWYRQAAGRGLQLLFYSVGIGQISSEVPQNLSASRPQDRQFILSSKKLLLSDSGFYLCAWSVGLAGAGELFFGEGSRLTVL.

The gene calls are TRBV12-3 or TRBV12-4 and TRBJ1-4, with a possible D match to TRBD1 (6 bases). CDR3 length equals 13 residues. V gave up 6 bases and J gave up 6 bases, with 11 bases separating them. Here the CDR3 DNA reads TGTGCCAGCAGCAAGGGGGGGGATGAAAAACTGTTTTTT. It encodes CASSKGGDEKLFF.

This chain joins TRBV6-4 and TRBJ1-1; tentative D call: TRBD1 (5 bases). This CDR3 is 12 amino acids long. The V and J ends lost 6 bases and 6 bases respectively, with 11 bases between them. CDR1 and CDR2 from the germline V gene are MRHNA and SNTAGT. The CDR3 here is CASSPSRAEAFF. The CDR3 DNA reads TGTGCCAGCAGCCCTTCCAGGGCTGAAGCTTTCTTT.

The CDR3 DNA sequence: TGCAGCGCCCCGGGACAGGGGTTTTCAGATACGCAGTATTTT. Its translation is CSAPGQGFSDTQYF. J is TRBJ2-3 and V is TRBV29-1; 10 nucleotides agree with TRBD1. Losses at the gene ends were 7 bases for V and 4 bases for J; bases not matched to a gene: 8. This CDR3 is built from 14 residues. Germline CDR1 reads SQVTM; CDR2 reads ANQGSEA.

This chain uses TRBV4-3 with TRBJ2-3; no clear D. Germline CDR1 reads LGHNA; CDR2 reads YSLEER. V was trimmed by 0 bases and J by 6 bases, leaving 7 bases between them. This CDR3 is built from 13 residues. The CDR3 is CASSQDTGDTQYF. The CDR3 nucleotides are TGCGCCAGCAGCCAAGATACCGGTGATACGCAGTATTTT.

A note on this clone: The identical CDR3 is also encoded by other nucleotide sequences in the sample. This chain links TRBV2 with TRBJ1-5, with D perhaps matching TRBD1 (5 bases). CDR1 is SNHLY, CDR2 FYNNEI, per germline. Between the trimmed V and J ends, which lost 8 bases and 2 bases, there was a span of 13 bases. The CDR3 is 14 residues long. The CDR3 DNA reads TGTGCCAGCCGGGCGGGAGGGGGCAATCAGCCCCAGCATTTT. This translates into CASRAGGGNQPQHF.

V is TRBV5-6 and J is TRBJ2-7; TRBD1 agrees at 8 bases. V gave up 4 bases and J gave up 3 bases; unmatched junction bases: 3. The CDR3 extends over 13 amino acids. CDR1 is SGHDT and CDR2 is YYEEEE in the germline V gene. The CDR3 nucleotides are TGTGCCAGCAGCAATGACAGGGGCTACGAGCAGTACTTC. Translated: CASSNDRGYEQYF.

The chain combines TRBV7-8 with TRBJ2-7; D perhaps matches TRBD2 (6 bases). Germline CDR1 and CDR2: SGHVS and FQNEAQ. Trimming removed 11 bases from V and 2 bases from J, with 19 bases in between. CDR3 length equals 14 residues. The CDR3 region has the DNA TGTGCCGTGGCTGCGGGATCGTTCCCCTACGAGCAGTACTTC. Translation: CAVAAGSFPYEQYF. The full variable domain, rest sourced from reference TRBV7-8 and TRBJ2-7, is GAGVSQSPRYKVAKRGQDVALRCDPISGHVSLFWYQQALGQGPEFLTYFQNEAQLDKSGLPSDRFFAERPEGSVSTLKIQRTQQEDSAVYLCAVAAGSFPYEQYFGPGTRLTVT.

The chain combines TRBV7-9 with TRBJ2-7; 14 nucleotides align to TRBD2. CDR1 and CDR2 from the germline V gene are SEHNR and FQNEAQ (reference sequence). With V trimmed by 1 base and J by 2 bases, 4 bases remained unmatched. The CDR3 has 17 amino acids. DNA for the CDR3: TGTGCCAGCAGCTTAGGGGGACTAGCGGGGGACCCCTACGAGCAGTACTTC. As protein: CASSLGGLAGDPYEQYF.

CDR3: CASSRLAPNTEAFF. The CDR3 bases are TGCGCCAGCAGCAGACTGGCCCCGAACACTGAAGCTTTCTTT. The chain is built from TRBV5-1 and TRBJ1-1; no firm D call. With 4 bases removed from V and 1 base from J, the gap between germline ends came to 11 bases. Germline lookup yields CDR1 SGHRS and CDR2 YFSETQ. CDR3 size: 14 residues.

The V gene is TRBV7-2, the J gene TRBJ2-5, with TRBD1 matching over 7 bases. Trimming at V came to 3 bases and at J to 5 bases, leaving 3 bases not matched to a gene. CDR1 and CDR2 (germline): SGHTA, FQGNSA. The CDR3 has 13 amino acids. CDR3 in amino acids: CASSFDRAETQYF. The DNA of the CDR3 is TGTGCCAGCAGCTTCGACAGGGCGGAGACCCAGTACTTC.

This clone was counted only a few times. The rearrangement links TRBV7-6 to TRBJ1-2; no reliable D call. This CDR3 is built from 11 residues. Trimming removed 5 bases from V and 5 bases from J, with 6 bases in between. CDR1 and CDR2 from the germline V gene are SGHVS and FNYEAQ. The CDR3 DNA sequence: TGTGCCAGCAGCCCGGGATATGGCTACACCTTC. As protein: CASSPGYGYTF.

The chain joins TRBV6-5 to TRBJ2-1, with 9 bases matching TRBD2. V lost 2 bases to trimming and J lost 12 bases; unmatched junction nucleotides: 14. Germline lookup yields CDR1 MNHEY and CDR2 SVGAGI. The CDR3 totals 16 residues. The CDR3 coding sequence is TGTGCCAGCAGTTACAGTTACCTAGCGGGGCCGATCGGGCAGTTCTTC. It translates to CASSYSYLAGPIGQFF.

The chain employs TRBV7-2 and TRBJ2-7, with 7 bases matching TRBD1. The CDR3 length is 14 residues. The junction had 4 bases not matched to a gene; V was cut back by 3 bases and J by 2 bases. Germline loops: CDR1 SGHTA, CDR2 FQGNSA. The CDR3 nucleotides are TGTGCCAGCAGCTTGACGGGGACAGCCTACGAGCAGTACTTC. Translated: CASSLTGTAYEQYF.

The CDR3 DNA is TGTGCCAGTAGTATACCAGGGGGGAGCTCCTACAATGAGCAGTTCTTC. This encodes CASSIPGGSSYNEQFF. This chain uses TRBV19 with TRBJ2-1, with D maybe TRBD1 (7 bases). Trimming took off 2 bases at V and 0 bases at J, with 11 bases between the two ends. Germline CDR1 reads LNHDA; CDR2 reads SQIVND (reference sequence). This CDR3 has 16 residues.